Below are 13 T cell receptor beta chains sequenced from a single sample in a study of blood T cells in healthy people across ages. A second PCR of 7 to 11 cycles used a sample-barcoded 5' primer and a J-beta primer mix. TCRdb processed the 5' RACE reads anew with MiXCR; each CDR3 protein has one entry. The sample yields around 990,000 distinct CDR3 sequences, approximately 26% seen once. These data were likewise used in another study, on T cells of mothers and their children.

Sequencing input: blood. The source is a girl aged 2-10 years in good health.

The chain is built from TRBV6-5 and TRBJ1-2, with 7 positions matching TRBD1. This CDR3 spans 14 amino acids. Germline V gene lookup returns CDR1 MNHEY and CDR2 SVGAGI. The V and J ends lost 6 bases and 4 bases, in that order; junction bases with no gene match: 8. As DNA, the CDR3 is TGTGCCAGCAGAACTCAGGGGGACGGCTATGGCTACACCTTC. It yields the protein CASRTQGDGYGYTF.

The V call is TRBV3-1, the J call TRBJ1-1; D possibly corresponds to TRBD1 (5 bases). V gave up 4 bases and J gave up 1 base, with 10 bases separating them. The germline CDR1 and CDR2 sequences are LGHDT and YNNKEL (reference sequence). This CDR3 region has 14 residues. The CDR3 here is CASSPRGQNTEAFF. In DNA form, the CDR3 reads TGTGCCAGCAGCCCCCGAGGACAGAACACTGAAGCTTTCTTT.

The CDR3 region is CASSYSQGAGETQYF. The CDR3 DNA reads as TGTGCCAGCAGTTACTCGCAGGGGGCTGGAGAGACCCAGTACTTC. This rearrangement joins TRBV6-5 to TRBJ2-5; 8 bases line up with TRBD1. CDR3 length: 15 residues. Germline V gene data show CDR1 as MNHEY and CDR2 as SVGAGI. The J segment lost 4 bases and the V segment lost 0 bases, leaving 4 bases of the junction unmatched.

This clonotype occurred a few times. This chain links TRBV7-2 with TRBJ2-7; no clear D gene. V dropped 2 bases and J dropped 2 bases, with 16 bases sitting between them. The CDR3 runs to 16 residues. From germline, CDR1 is SGHTA and CDR2 FQGNSA. The CDR3 region is CASSLLSSSAPYEQYF. CDR3 DNA sequence: TGTGCCAGCAGCTTATTGTCTTCATCGGCCCCCTACGAGCAGTACTTC.

This clonotype was picked up many times. The CDR3: CASTPGGETQYF. The CDR3 DNA reads TGTGCCAGCACTCCGGGGGGAGAGACCCAGTACTTC. The chain couples TRBV28 to TRBJ2-5; 7 nucleotides align to TRBD2. Germline values: CDR1 MDHEN, CDR2 SYDVKM. Trimming removed 7 bases from V and 4 bases from J; junction bases left unmatched: 3. The CDR3 runs to 12 residues.

The chain combines TRBV19 with TRBJ1-1, with no clear D. V shed 2 bases and J shed 0 bases, with 7 bases lying between them. The germline V gene has CDR1 LNHDA and CDR2 SQIVND (reference sequence). This CDR3 has 14 amino acids. Written as DNA, the CDR3 is TGTGCCAGTAGTATAACGCACCTGAACACTGAAGCTTTCTTT. Encoded protein: CASSITHLNTEAFF.

This clonotype has just a few counts. The V call is TRBV29-1, the J call TRBJ2-3; 8 positions match TRBD1. Germline V gene lookup returns CDR1 SQVTM and CDR2 ANQGSEA. The CDR3 spans 15 residues. The J segment lost 4 bases and the V segment lost 2 bases, leaving 8 bases of the junction unmatched. The CDR3, as DNA: TGCAGCGTTGAATTTAGGGACAGGTTCCCAGATACGCAGTATTTT. This sequence encodes CSVEFRDRFPDTQYF.

This clonotype turned up a few times. CDR3 in DNA: TGCAGCAATAGAAGGGGAGCGGGAAAAGAGACCCAGTACTTC. It yields the protein CSNRRGAGKETQYF. The chain couples TRBV20-1 to TRBJ2-5, with 7 bases lining up with TRBD2. CDR3 length: 14 amino acids. Germline V gene sequence: CDR1 DFQATT, CDR2 SNEGSKA (reference sequence).

This clonotype was observed a few times. The gene calls are TRBV25-1 and TRBJ2-1, with 8 bases fitting TRBD1. After removal of 6 bases from V and 4 bases from J, the junction contained 8 bases not matched to a gene. CDR3 length equals 15 residues. Germline CDR1 and CDR2: MGHDK and SYGVNS. The CDR3 DNA reads as TGTGCCAGCAGGAACTCGGGACAGGAGTACAATGAGCAGTTCTTC. Translation gives CASRNSGQEYNEQFF.

The gene calls are TRBV7-2 and TRBJ2-5, with 7 nucleotides matching TRBD1. Germline lookup yields CDR1 SGHTA and CDR2 FQGNSA. Trimming at V came to 1 base and at J to 7 bases, leaving 9 bases not matched to a gene. The CDR3 spans 15 residues. The CDR3 loop reads CASSLDRGTLGTQYF. The CDR3 bases are TGTGCCAGCAGCTTAGACAGGGGTACTCTTGGGACCCAGTACTTC.

The chain uses TRBV20-1 and TRBJ2-5; TRBD2 matches 9 bases. TRBJ2-1 matches the DNA end more closely, so the J call is doubtful. Germline V gene data show CDR1 as DFQATT and CDR2 as SNEGSKA (reference sequence). This CDR3 comprises 15 residues. CDR3 sequence: CSARDRKREANEQFF. Written as DNA, the CDR3 is TGCAGTGCTAGAGATCGGAAGCGGGAGGCCAATGAGCAGTTCTTC.

This clonotype was counted only a few times. The rearrangement links TRBV4-3 to TRBJ2-7; D ambiguous. The V gene's germline CDR1 is LGHNA and CDR2 YSLEER. Trimming shortened V by 8 bases and J by 12 bases, and 17 bases separated the two germline ends. There are 11 residues in the CDR3. Written as DNA, the CDR3 is TGCGCCAGCGGGTCCCTCGGGCAGACGTACTTC. Its protein product is CASGSLGQTYF.

This rearrangement joins TRBV9 to TRBJ1-2; D call uncertain. This CDR3 spans 14 amino acids. CDR1 SGDLS and CDR2 YYNGEE come from the germline V gene. V gave up 4 bases and J gave up 4 bases, with 14 bases separating them. The DNA of the CDR3 is TGTGCCAGCAGCACGGTCCCGGGATCCTATGGCTACACCTTC. Its translation: CASSTVPGSYGYTF.